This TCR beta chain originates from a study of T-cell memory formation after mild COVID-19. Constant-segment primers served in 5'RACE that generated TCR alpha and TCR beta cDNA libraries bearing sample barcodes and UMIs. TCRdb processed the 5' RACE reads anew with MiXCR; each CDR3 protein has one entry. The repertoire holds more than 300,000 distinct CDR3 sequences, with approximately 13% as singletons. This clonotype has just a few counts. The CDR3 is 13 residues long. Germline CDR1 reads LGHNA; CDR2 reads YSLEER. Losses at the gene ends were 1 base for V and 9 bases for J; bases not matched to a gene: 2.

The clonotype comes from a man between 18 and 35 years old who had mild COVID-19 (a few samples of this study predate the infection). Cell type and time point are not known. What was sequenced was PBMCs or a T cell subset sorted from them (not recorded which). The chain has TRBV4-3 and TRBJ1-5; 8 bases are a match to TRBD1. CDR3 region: CASSQAGGRPQHF. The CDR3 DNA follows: TGCGCCAGCAGCCAAGCAGGGGGCAGGCCCCAGCATTTT.